What follows is one TCR beta chain and its context. The data belong to a study of OX40 agonist ivuxolimab in advanced cancers. Study as a whole: Every 2 weeks, patients got intravenous ivuxolimab at one of six dose levels (0.01-10 mg/kg).

Libraries were prepared by immunoSEQ multiplex PCR; TCRdb keeps only in-frame clonotypes and omits some of them. The sample includes 85,000 to 120,000 clones, 90% of them seen just once. The CDR3 consists of 13 residues. The V gene end was trimmed by 7 bases and the J gene end by 4 bases; junction bases not matched to a gene: 7. Germline V lookup: CDR1 SQVTM, CDR2 ANQGSEA. V usage is TRBV29-1 and J usage is TRBJ2-4; 7 bases are shared with TRBD1. This TCR came from an adult with an advanced solid tumor such as melanoma, head and neck, liver or kidney cancer. The specimen comprised CD4+ or CD8+ T cells sorted from blood, sampled in a trial of the OX40 agonist ivuxolimab. CDR3 amino acids: CSADETGKNIQYF. The CDR3 coding sequence is TGCAGCGCTGATGAGACAGGGAAAAACATTCAGTACTTC.